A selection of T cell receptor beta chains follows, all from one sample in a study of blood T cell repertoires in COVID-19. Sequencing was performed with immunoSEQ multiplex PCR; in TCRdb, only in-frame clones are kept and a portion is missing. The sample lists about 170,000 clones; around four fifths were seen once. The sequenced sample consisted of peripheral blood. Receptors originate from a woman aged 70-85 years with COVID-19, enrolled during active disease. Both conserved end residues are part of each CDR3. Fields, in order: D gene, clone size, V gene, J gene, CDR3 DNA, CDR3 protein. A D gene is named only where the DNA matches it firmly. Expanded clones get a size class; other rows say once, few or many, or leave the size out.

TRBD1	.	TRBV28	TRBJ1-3	TGTGCCAGCAGTTTTGACAGGGGTGGCAGAAACACCATATATTTT	CASSFDRGGRNTIYF
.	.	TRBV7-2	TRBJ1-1	TGTGCCAGCAGCTTATTAGGGGTTATGAACACTGAAGCTTTCTTT	CASSLLGVMNTEAFF
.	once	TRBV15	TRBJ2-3	TGTGCCACCAGGGGCGGGCAGAGTGCTAGCACAGATACGCAGTATTTT	CATRGGQSASTDTQYF
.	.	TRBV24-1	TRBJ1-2	TGTGCCACCAGTGGACAGGACAGAGCCTATGGCTACACCTTC	CATSGQDRAYGYTF
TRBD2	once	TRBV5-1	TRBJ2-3	TGCGCCAGCGGGCGGGGGATTCAGGCGCAGTATTTT	CASGRGIQAQYF
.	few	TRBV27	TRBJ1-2	TGTGCCAGCAGTTTCGCGGTTGACTATGGCTACACCTTC	CASSFAVDYGYTF
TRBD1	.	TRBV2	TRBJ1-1	TGTGCCAGCAGTGGACAGGGGCCTCAAGCTTTCTTT	CASSGQGPQAFF
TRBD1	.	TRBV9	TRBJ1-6	TGTGCCAGCAGCGCGGGGACAGACTATAATTCACCCCTCCACTTT	CASSAGTDYNSPLHF
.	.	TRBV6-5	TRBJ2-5	TGTGCCAGCAGTTACTGGAGCGAGACCCAGTACTTC	CASSYWSETQYF
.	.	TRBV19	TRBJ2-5	TGTGCCAGTAGTATAGGGATAGCGGAGACCCAGTACTTC	CASSIGIAETQYF
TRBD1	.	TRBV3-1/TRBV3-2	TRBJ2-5	TGTGCCAGCAGCCAAAGGACAGGGGGAGAGACCCAGTACTTC	CASSQRTGGETQYF
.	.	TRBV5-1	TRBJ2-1	TGCGCCAGCAGCGAGGACTTTTTTCTACACAATGAGCAGTTCTTC	CASSEDFFLHNEQFF
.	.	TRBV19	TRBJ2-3	TGTGCCAGTAGTATAGGGGCGGAGGCAGATACGCAGTATTTT	CASSIGAEADTQYF
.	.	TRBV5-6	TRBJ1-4	TGTGCCAGCAGCGGGGGACTCACAACTAATGAAAAACTGTTTTTT	CASSGGLTTNEKLFF
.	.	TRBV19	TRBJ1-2	TGTGCCAGTATAGACAAATCTAACTATGGCTACACCTTC	CASIDKSNYGYTF
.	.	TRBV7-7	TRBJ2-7	TGTGCTAGCAGCTCGACAGTGGGATACGAGCAGTACTTC	CASSSTVGYEQYF
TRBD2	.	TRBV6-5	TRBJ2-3	TGTGCCAGCATCGGACTAGCTTCCACAGATACGCAGTATTTT	CASIGLASTDTQYF
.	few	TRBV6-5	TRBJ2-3	TGTGCCAGCGGGAGACAAGCAGATACGCAGTATTTT	CASGRQADTQYF
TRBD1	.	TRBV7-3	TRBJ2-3	TGTGCCAGCAGCTTTAGGGGGCAGGGCACAGATACGCAGTATTTT	CASSFRGQGTDTQYF
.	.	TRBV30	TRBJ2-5	TGTGCCTGGAGTTCGCAGGGCCAAGAGACCCAGTACTTC	CAWSSQGQETQYF
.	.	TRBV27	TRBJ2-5	TGTGCCAGCAGCCGACCACTCAGGGGACCTTGGGGGGAGACCCAGTACTTC	CASSRPLRGPWGETQYF
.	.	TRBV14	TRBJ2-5	TGTGCCAGCAGCCAAGATATGGGAGGGACCCAGTACTTC	CASSQDMGGTQYF
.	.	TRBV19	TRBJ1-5	TGTGCCACCCTAGACAGAGACAATCAGCCCCAGCATTTT	CATLDRDNQPQHF
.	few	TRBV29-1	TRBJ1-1	TGCAGCGTTAAGTACAGCCACACTGAAGCTTTCTTT	CSVKYSHTEAFF
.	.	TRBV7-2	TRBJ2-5	TGTGCCAGCAGCGCCCCCCGGGGTGAGACCCAGTACTTC	CASSAPRGETQYF
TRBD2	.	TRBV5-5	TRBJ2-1	TGTGCCAGCAGCTTGTCGGGTAGCGGGGGTTGGGAGCAGTTCTTC	CASSLSGSGGWEQFF
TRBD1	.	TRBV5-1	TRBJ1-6	TGCGCCAGCAGCTTGGTTCCCGACAGGGGTAATTCACCCCTCCACTTT	CASSLVPDRGNSPLHF
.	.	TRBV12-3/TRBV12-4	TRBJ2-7	TGTGCCAGCAGTTTGACAGCCTACGAGCAGTACTTC	CASSLTAYEQYF
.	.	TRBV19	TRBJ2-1	TGTGCCAGTAGTTCCCGACAGGACCGGTACAATGAGCAGTTCTTC	CASSSRQDRYNEQFF
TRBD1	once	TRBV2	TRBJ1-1	TGTGCCAGCAAGGACAGGGGGGTGAGGACTGAAGCTTTCTTT	CASKDRGVRTEAFF
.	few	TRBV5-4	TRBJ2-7	TGTGCCAGCAGCTCGGACAGCTACGAGCAGTACTTC	CASSSDSYEQYF
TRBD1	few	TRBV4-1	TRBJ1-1	TGCGCCAGCAGCCAAAACAGCAGGGGGCAGGGTGAAGCTTTCTTT	CASSQNSRGQGEAFF
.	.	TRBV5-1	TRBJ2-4	TGCGCCAGCAGCATGTGGGGGCTACGCGAAAACATTCAGTACTTC	CASSMWGLRENIQYF
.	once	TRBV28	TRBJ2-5	TGTGCCAGCAGTTCCCGGAAGCCGGGTCAAGAGACCCAGTACTTC	CASSSRKPGQETQYF
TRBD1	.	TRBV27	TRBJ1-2	TGTGCCAGCAGGGGGACAGGGAGTGTTGGCTACACCTTC	CASRGTGSVGYTF
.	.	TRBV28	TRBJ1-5	TGTGCCAGCAGTTTTATTGGGTACAGGGACAATCAGCCCCAGCATTTT	CASSFIGYRDNQPQHF
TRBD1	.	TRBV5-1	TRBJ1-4	TGCGCCAGCAGCAGGACAGGGGGCAATGAAAAACTGTTTTTT	CASSRTGGNEKLFF